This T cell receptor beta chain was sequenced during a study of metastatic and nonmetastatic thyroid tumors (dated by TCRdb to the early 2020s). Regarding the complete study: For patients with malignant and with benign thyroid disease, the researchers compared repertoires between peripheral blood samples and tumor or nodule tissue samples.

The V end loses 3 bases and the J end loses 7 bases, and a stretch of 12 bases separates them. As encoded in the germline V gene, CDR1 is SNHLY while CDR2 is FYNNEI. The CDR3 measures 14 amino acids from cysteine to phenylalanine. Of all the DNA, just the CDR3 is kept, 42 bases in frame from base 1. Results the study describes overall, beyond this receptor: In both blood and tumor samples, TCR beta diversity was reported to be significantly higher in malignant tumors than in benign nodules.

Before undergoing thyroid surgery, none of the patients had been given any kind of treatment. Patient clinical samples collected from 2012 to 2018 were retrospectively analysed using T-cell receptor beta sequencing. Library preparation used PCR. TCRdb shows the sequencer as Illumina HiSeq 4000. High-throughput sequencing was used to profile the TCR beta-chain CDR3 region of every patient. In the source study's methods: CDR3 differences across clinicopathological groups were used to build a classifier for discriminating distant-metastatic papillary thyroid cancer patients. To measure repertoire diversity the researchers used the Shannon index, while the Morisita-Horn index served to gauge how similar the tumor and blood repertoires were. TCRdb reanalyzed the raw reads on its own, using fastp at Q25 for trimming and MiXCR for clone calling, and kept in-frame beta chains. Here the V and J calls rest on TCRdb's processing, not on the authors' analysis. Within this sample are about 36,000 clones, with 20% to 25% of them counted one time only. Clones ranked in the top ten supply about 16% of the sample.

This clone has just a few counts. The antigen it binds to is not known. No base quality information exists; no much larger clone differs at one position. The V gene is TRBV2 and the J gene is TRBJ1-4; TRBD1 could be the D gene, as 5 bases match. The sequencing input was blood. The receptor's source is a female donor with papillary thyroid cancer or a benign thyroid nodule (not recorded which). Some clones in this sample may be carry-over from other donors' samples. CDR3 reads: CASSDGGGVEKLFF. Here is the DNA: TGTGCCAGCAGTGATGGGGGGGGAGTTGAAAAACTGTTTTTT.